This TCR beta chain emerged from a study of T cell responses to AZD1222 COVID-19 vaccine. Study-level results: White British donors predominated, females outnumbered males, and clonal diversity was possibly underestimated.

TCRdb's table, derived via immunoSEQ multiplex PCR, lists solely in-frame clones and lacks some. Of some 200,000 clones listed, roughly 91% are singletons. Note on this clone: What it recognizes is unknown. The germline gene is not matched at one end of the junction; a read error may be the cause.

Sequenced here: peripheral blood, sampled on day 0 of AZD1222 vaccination. This sequence originates from an adult in good health.

The chain's CDR3 is CASSLALAGGYDEQFF. CDR3 DNA: TGTGCCAGCAGCTTAGCGCTGGCAGGGGGCTACGATGAGCAGTTCTTC. The J gene is TRBJ2-1, the V gene TRBV7-9; 8 nucleotides agree with TRBD1. CDR1 is SEHNR, CDR2 FQNEAQ, per germline (reference sequence). This CDR3 region has 16 residues. Variable domain in full (rest from reference TRBV7-9 and TRBJ2-1): DTGVSQNPRHKITKRGQNVTFRCDPISEHNRLYWYRQTLGQGPEFLTYFQNEAQLEKSRLLSDRFSAERPKGSFSTLEIQRTEQGDSAMYLCASSLALAGGYDEQFFGPGTRLTVL.